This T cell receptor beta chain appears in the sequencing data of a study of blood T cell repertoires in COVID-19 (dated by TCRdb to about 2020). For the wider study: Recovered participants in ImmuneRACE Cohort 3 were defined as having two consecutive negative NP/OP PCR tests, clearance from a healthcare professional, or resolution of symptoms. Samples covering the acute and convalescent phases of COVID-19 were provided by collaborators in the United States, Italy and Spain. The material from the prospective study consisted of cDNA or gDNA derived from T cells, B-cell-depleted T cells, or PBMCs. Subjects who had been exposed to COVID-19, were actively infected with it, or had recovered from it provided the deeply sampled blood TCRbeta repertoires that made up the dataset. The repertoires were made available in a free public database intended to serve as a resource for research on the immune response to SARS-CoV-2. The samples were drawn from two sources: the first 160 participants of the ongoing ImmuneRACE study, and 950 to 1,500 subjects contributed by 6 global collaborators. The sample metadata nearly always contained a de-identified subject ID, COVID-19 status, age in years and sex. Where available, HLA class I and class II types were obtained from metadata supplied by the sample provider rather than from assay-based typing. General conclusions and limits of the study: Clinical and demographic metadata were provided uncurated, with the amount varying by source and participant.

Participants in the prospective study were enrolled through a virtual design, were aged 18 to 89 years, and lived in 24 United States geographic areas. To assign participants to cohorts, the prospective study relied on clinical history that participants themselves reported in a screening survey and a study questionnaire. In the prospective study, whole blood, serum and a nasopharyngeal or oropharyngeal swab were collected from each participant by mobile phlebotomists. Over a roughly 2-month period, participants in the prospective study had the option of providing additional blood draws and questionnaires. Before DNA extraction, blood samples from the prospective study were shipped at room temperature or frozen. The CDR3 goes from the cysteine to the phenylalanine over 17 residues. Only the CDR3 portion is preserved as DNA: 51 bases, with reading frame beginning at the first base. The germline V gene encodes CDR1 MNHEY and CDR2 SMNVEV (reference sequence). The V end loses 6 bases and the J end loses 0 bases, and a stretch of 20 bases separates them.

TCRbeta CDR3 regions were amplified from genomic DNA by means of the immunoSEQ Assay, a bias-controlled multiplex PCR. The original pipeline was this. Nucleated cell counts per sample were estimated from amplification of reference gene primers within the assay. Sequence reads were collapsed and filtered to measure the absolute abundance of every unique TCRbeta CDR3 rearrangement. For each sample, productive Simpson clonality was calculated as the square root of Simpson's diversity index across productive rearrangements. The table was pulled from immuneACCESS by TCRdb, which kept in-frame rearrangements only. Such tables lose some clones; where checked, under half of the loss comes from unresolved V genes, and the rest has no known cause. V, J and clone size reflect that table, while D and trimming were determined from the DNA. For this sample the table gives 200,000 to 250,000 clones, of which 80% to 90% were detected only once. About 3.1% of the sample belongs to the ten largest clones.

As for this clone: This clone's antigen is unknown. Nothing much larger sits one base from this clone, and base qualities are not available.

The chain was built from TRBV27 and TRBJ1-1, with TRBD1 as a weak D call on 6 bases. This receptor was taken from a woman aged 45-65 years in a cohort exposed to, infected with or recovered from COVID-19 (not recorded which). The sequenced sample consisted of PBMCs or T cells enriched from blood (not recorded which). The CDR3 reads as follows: CASRVRAMDSLNTEAFF. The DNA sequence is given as TGTGCCAGCAGGGTTCGAGCTATGGACAGCTTGAACACTGAAGCTTTCTTT.